This record concerns one T cell receptor beta chain sequence. Germline V gene data show CDR1 as WSHSY and CDR2 as SAAADI. V was shortened by 2 bases and J by 2 bases, with 10 bases between the two germline ends. This CDR3 is 14 amino acids long. TCRdb's copy holds only in-frame clones and misses some; the assay was immunoSEQ multiplex PCR. The data hold some 2,400,000 clones, with approximately 96% observed a single time. These data belong to a study of shared clonotypes between healthy human individuals. Caucasian adults residing in Nashville, Tennessee made up all the donors. Material: naive CD4+ T cells sorted from blood. Noted subset: CD45RA+ positively selected. This clonotype was sampled from a man aged 18 to 29 in good health. This chain uses TRBV10-2 with TRBJ2-7; weak D call: TRBD1 (5 bases). The CDR3 is CASSEVRGTYEQYF. The CDR3 bases are TGCGCCAGCAGTGAGGTTAGGGGTACCTACGAGCAGTACTTC.